Reported below is one TCR beta chain. In this sample, this clonotype turned up once. This receptor's antigen is unknown. Nothing much larger sits one base from this clone, and base qualities are not available. A single read is weak support. The sample originates from a study of CD8 T cells in Susac syndrome (dated by TCRdb to the late 2010s). Background on the whole study: The study used repertoire sequencing to test whether antigen drove CD8+ T cell activation and differentiation in Susac syndrome. Study-level results and caveats: The number of individuals in the TCR sequencing and HLA analysis was acknowledged as relatively small.

High-throughput TCR beta sequencing profiled peripheral blood CD8+ and CD4+ T cells from healthy donors, Susac syndrome patients and multiple sclerosis patients. The multiple sclerosis controls were treatment-naive patients whose relapsing-remitting disease, either stable or active, fulfilled the revised McDonald criteria. Bulk CD8+ and CD4+ T cells were purified by magnetic negative isolation, whereas CD8+ TEMRA cells were enriched by FACS. Blood was drawn into EDTA tubes, processed within 24 hours, and PBMCs were isolated by density gradient centrifugation. PBMCs intended for TCR sequencing were frozen in liquid nitrogen and were later thawed in a 37 degrees C water bath. A purity of at least 90% was achieved for sorted or isolated CD4+, CD8+ and CD8+ TEMRA cells. The cysteine opens and the phenylalanine closes a CDR3 of 12 amino acids. Only the CDR3 DNA is retained, 36 bases long and in frame from the first base. For CDR1 and CDR2, the germline V gene lists SQVTM and ANQGSEA. At the junction V is shortened by 7 bases and J by 2 bases, with 12 bases in between.

RNA was extracted with the RNeasy kit and roughly 0.45 to 1 ug was reverse transcribed using random hexamers. The immunoSEQ multiplex PCR assay, which covers 54 Vbeta and 13 Jbeta segments, was used to amplify TCR beta CDR3 regions. Bias from PCR amplification was corrected by using a synthetic template baseline for primer optimization and for computational correction. Per the source publication's procedure: Reads were assigned to V, D and J genes according to IMGT and analyzed in immunoSEQ Analyzer, with only productive sequences retained. Clonality was computed as one minus Shannon entropy normalized by log2 of the number of productive unique sequences. Public and private clones were assessed among the 100 most prevalent clones of each patient and control. A clone was defined as Susac-specific if it was absent from the healthy and MS cohorts, from over 1,000 published viral clones and from other ImmuneACCESS disease sequences. Using fastp at Q25 and MiXCR, TCRdb reprocessed the public reads and kept productive beta chains. Each entry merges the rows of one CDR3 protein and shows their most common DNA and genes. TCRdb, rather than the study authors, made the V and J calls. This sample comprises around 200,000 distinct CDR3 sequences, approximately 95% of them detected only once. Together, the top ten hold approximately 0.082% of the sample.

The chain uses TRBV29-1 and TRBJ2-7; the D gene is not confidently resolved. Sequencing was done on a sample of CD4+ T cells from PBMCs. This TCR came from a human donor with multiple sclerosis. The CDR3: CSAHLGPYEQYF. The DNA is as follows: TGCAGCGCCCATCTCGGACCCTACGAGCAGTACTTC.